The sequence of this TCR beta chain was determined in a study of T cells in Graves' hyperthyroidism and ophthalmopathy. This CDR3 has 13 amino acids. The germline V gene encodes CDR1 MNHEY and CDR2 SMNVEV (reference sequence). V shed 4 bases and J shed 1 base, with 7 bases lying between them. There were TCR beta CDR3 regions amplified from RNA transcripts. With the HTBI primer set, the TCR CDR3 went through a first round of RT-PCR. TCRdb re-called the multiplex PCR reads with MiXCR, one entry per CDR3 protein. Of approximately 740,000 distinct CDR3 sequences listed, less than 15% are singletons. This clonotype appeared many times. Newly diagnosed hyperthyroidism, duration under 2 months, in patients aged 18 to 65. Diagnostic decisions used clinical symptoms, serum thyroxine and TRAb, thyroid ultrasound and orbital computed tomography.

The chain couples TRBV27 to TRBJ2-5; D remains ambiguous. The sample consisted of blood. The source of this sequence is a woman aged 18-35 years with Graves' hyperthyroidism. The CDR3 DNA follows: TGTGCCAGCAGTTCACGGGTCCAAGAGACCCAGTACTTC. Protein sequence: CASSSRVQETQYF.